This entry concerns a single T cell receptor (beta chain). Its antigen is unidentified. The table came from immunoSEQ multiplex PCR; TCRdb's copy has only in-frame clones and leaves some out. The sample consists of over 95,000 clones, 90% to 95% of them appearing once. The germline gives CDR1 KGHSH, CDR2 LQKENI. The J segment lost 7 bases and the V segment lost 1 base, leaving 14 bases of the junction unmatched. The CDR3 spans 18 residues. Sampling times: baseline, cycle 4 day 1, cycle 7 day 1. This sample is drawn from a study of OX40 agonist ivuxolimab in advanced cancers. Study context: The patients got ivuxolimab, which is an agonistic anti-OX40 (CD134) antibody.

Study results and limitations: Certain nonresponding patients likewise had low normalized T-cell clonal expansion. Compared with others, partial responders at 0.1-3.0 mg/kg displayed clonal expansion among the lowest.

The chain carries TRBV18 and TRBJ1-4; 8 bases are shared with TRBD1. Sequenced here: CD4+ or CD8+ T cells sorted from blood, sampled in a trial of the OX40 agonist ivuxolimab. The source is an adult with an advanced solid tumor such as melanoma, head and neck, liver or kidney cancer. The CDR3 DNA reads TGTGCCAGCTCACCACGCGCGGTCCCCGGACAGGGTAGTGAAAAACTGTTTTTT. Translation: CASSPRAVPGQGSEKLFF.